This paragraph covers one TCR beta chain sequence. Antigen specificity is unknown. The germline V and J ends were trimmed by 0 bases and 9 bases, with 9 bases remaining between them. The germline V gene has CDR1 LGHNA and CDR2 YSLEER. CDR3 size: 14 residues. The sample originates from a study of cytomegalovirus exposure and HLA in healthy donors. Points from the study as a whole: There were some public TCRs occurring in many donors, but most TCR sequences were rare.

Some clones are missing from TCRdb's copy, which holds only in-frame ones; the method was immunoSEQ multiplex PCR. The sample lists roughly 64,000 clones, 85% to 95% occurring once. The origin of this receptor is a woman between 18 and 30 years old in good health and CMV-seropositive. Sequencing used PBMCs. The rearrangement joins TRBV4-3 to TRBJ1-6; maybe TRBD1 (6 bases). The CDR3 nucleotides are TGCGCCAGCAGCCAAGAGGGGGCTCGTTCACCCCTCCACTTT. Translating it yields CASSQEGARSPLHF.